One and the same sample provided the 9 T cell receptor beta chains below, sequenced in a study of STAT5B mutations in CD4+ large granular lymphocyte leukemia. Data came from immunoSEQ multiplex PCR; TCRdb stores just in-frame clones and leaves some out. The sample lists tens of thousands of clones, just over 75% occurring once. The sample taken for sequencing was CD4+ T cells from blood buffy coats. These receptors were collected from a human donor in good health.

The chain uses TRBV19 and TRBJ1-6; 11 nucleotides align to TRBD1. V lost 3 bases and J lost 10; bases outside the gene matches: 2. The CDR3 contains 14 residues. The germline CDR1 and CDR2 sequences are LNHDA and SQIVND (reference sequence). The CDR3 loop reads CASSMGQGESPLHF. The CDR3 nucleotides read TGTGCCAGTAGTATGGGACAGGGGGAATCACCCCTCCACTTT. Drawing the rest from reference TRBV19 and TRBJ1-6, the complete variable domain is DGGITQSPKYLFRKEGQNVTLSCEQNLNHDAMYWYRQDPGQGLRLIYYSQIVNDFQKGDIAEGYSVSREKKESFPLTVTSAQKNPTAFYLCASSMGQGESPLHFGNGTRLTVT.

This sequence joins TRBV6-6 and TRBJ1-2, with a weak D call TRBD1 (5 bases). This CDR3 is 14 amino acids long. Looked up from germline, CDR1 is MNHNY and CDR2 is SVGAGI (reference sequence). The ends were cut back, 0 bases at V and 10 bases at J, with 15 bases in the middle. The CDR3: CASSYSNPQGVYTF. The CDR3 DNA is TGTGCCAGCAGTTACTCGAATCCCCAGGGTGTCTACACCTTC.

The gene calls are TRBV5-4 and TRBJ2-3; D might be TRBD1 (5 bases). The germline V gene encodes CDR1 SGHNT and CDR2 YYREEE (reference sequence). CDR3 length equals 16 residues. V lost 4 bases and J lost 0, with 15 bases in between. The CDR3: CASSTGTGSSTDTQYF. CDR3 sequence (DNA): TGTGCCAGCAGCACAGGAACAGGCTCCAGCACAGATACGCAGTATTTT.

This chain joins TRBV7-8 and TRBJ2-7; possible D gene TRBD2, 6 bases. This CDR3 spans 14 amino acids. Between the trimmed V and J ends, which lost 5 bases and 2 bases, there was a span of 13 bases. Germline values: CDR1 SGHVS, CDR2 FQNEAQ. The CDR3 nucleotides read TGTGCCAGCAGCGTCCGGGACTGGGCCTACGAGCAGTACTTC. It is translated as CASSVRDWAYEQYF.

As DNA, the CDR3 is TGTGCCAGCAGCTGGCGATTCCGACAAACCTACAATGAGCAGTTCTTC. Translation: CASSWRFRQTYNEQFF. The rearrangement links TRBV7-2 to TRBJ2-1; no definite D call. The CDR3 totals 16 residues. The germline V gene has CDR1 SGHTA and CDR2 FQGNSA. Trimming pared 4 bases from V and 2 bases from J, leaving 15 bases between.

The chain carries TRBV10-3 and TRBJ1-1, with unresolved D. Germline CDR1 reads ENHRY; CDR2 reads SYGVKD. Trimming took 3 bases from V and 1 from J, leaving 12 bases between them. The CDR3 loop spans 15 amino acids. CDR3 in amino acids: CAISDGRVKNTEAFF. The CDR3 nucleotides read TGTGCCATCAGTGATGGGAGGGTCAAGAACACTGAAGCTTTCTTT.

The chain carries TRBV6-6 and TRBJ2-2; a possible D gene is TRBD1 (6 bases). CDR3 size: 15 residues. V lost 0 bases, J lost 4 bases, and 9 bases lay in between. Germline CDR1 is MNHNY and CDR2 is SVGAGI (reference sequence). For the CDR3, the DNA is TGTGCCAGCAGTTACTCAGGGGGAGTCACCGGGGAGCTGTTTTTT. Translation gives CASSYSGGVTGELFF.

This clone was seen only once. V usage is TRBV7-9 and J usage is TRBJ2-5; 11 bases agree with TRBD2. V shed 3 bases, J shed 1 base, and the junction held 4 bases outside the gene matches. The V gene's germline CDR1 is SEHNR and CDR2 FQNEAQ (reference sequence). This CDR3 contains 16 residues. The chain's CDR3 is CASSFVGTSGQETQYF. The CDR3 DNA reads TGTGCCAGCAGCTTTGTCGGGACTAGCGGCCAAGAGACCCAGTACTTC.

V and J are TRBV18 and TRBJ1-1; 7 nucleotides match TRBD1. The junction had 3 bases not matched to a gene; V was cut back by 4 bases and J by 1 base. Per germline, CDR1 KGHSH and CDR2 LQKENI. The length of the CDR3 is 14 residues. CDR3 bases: TGTGCCAGCTCACTACAGGGGCCGAACACTGAAGCTTTCTTT. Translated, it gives CASSLQGPNTEAFF.